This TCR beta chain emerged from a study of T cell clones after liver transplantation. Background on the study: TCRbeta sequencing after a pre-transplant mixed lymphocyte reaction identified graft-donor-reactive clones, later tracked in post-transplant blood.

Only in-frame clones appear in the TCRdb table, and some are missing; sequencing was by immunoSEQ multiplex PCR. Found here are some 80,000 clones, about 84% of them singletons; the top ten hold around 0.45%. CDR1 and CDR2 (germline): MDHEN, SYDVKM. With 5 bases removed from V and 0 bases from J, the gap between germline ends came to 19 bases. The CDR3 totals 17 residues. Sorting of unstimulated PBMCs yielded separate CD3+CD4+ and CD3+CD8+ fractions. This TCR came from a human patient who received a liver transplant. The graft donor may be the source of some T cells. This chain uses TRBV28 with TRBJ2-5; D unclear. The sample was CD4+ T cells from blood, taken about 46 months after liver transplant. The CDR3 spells CASSQPGDSRYQETQYF. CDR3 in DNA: TGTGCCAGCAGTCAACCTGGGGATAGTCGGTACCAAGAGACCCAGTACTTC.